The present entry profiles one T cell receptor (beta chain) with its context. Followed over time, Seattle patients had been enrolled while infection was active. These data belong to a study of blood T cell repertoires in COVID-19. Study background: COVID-19 samples from acute and convalescent phases originated in the United States, Italy and Spain.

The CDR3 spans 12 residues. Trimming stripped 6 bases from V and 4 bases from J, with 9 bases between. The germline CDR1 and CDR2 sequences are MNHEY and SVGAGI. Authors' methods: How many nucleated cells were present was estimated from reference gene primer amplification. Repertoires were generated with immunoSEQ multiplex PCR, while TCRdb's copy carries only in-frame clones and drops some. V and J calls plus clone size are reproduced from that table; the DNA served to infer D and trimming. The table shows about 240,000 clones, with about four fifths occurring only once. The rearrangement joins TRBV6-5 to TRBJ1-1; D ambiguous. The source is a woman aged 80 or over with COVID-19, enrolled during active disease. Specimen: peripheral blood. CDR3 region: CASSRVGTEAFF. CDR3 nucleotides: TGTGCCAGCAGCCGGGTTGGCACTGAAGCTTTCTTT.